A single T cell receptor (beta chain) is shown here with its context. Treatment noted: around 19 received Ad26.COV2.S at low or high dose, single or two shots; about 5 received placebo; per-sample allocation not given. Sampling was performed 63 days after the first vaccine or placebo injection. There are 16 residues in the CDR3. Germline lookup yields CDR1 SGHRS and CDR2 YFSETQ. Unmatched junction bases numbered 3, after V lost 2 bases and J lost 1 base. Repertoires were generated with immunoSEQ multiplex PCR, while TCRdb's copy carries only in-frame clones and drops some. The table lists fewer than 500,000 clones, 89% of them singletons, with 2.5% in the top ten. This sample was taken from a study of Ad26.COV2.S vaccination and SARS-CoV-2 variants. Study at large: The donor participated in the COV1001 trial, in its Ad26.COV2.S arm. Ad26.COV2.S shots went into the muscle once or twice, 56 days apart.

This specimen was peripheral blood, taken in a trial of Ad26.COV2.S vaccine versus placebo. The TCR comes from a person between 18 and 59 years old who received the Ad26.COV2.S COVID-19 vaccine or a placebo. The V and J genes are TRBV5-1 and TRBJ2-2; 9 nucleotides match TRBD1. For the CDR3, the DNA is TGCGCCAGCAGCTTCAAGGGACAGGGGAACACCGGGGAGCTGTTTTTT. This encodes CASSFKGQGNTGELFF.